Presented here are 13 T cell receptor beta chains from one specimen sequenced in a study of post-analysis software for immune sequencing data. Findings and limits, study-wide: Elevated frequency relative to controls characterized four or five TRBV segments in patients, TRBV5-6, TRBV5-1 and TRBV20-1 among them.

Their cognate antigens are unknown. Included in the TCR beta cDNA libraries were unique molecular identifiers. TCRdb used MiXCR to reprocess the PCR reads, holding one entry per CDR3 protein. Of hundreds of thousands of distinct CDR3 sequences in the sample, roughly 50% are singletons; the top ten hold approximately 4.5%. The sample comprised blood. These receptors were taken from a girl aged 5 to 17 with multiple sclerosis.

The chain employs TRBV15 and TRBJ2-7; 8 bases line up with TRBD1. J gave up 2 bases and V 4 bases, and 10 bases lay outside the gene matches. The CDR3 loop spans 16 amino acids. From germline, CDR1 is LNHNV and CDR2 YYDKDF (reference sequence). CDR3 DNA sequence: TGTGCCACCAGCACGGACAGGGACTTACCGACCTACGAGCAGTACTTC. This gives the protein CATSTDRDLPTYEQYF.

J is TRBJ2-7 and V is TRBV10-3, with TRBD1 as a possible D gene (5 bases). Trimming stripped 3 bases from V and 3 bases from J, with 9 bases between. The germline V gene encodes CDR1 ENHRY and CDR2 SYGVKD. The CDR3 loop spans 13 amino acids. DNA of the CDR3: TGTGCCATCAGTGAACAGGCCCTCTACGAGCAGTACTTC. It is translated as CAISEQALYEQYF.

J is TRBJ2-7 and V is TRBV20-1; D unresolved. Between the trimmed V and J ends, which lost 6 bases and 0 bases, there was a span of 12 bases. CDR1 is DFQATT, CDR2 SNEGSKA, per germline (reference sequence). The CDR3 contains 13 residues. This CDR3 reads CSALKGPSYEQYF. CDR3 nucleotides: TGCAGTGCCCTCAAGGGCCCCTCCTACGAGCAGTACTTC.

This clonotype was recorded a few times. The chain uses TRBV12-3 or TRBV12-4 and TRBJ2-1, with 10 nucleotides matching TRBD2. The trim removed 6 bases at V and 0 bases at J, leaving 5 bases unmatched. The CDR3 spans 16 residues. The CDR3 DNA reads TGTGCCAGCAGCCCAGCGGGGGGGCTCTCCTACAATGAGCAGTTCTTC. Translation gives CASSPAGGLSYNEQFF.

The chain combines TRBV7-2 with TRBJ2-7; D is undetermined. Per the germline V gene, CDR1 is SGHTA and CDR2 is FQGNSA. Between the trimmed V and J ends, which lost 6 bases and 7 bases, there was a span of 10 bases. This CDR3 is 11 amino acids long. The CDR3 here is CASSADQEQYF. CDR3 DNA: TGTGCCAGCAGTGCTGACCAGGAGCAGTACTTC.

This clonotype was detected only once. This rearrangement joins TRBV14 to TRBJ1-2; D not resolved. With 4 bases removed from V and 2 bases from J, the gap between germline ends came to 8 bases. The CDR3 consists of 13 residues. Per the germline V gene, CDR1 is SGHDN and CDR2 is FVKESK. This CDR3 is CASSLWENYGYTF. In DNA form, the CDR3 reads TGTGCCAGCAGCCTTTGGGAGAACTATGGCTACACCTTC.

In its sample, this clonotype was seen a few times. This CDR3 reads CASSPGPWDTQYF. DNA of the CDR3: TGTGCCAGCAGCCCGGGACCCTGGGATACGCAGTATTTT. The V call is TRBV7-6, the J call TRBJ2-3; either TRBD1 or TRBD2 may supply D (5 bases each). This CDR3 has 13 amino acids. CDR1 and CDR2 (germline): SGHVS, FNYEAQ. The germline V and J ends were trimmed by 5 bases and 6 bases, with 12 bases remaining between them. Complete variable domain (other parts from reference TRBV7-6 and TRBJ2-3): GAGVSQSPRYKVTKRGQDVALRCDPISGHVSLYWYRQALGQGPEFLTYFNYEAQQDKSGLPNDRFSAERPEGSISTLTIQRTEQRDSAMYRCASSPGPWDTQYFGPGTRLTVL.

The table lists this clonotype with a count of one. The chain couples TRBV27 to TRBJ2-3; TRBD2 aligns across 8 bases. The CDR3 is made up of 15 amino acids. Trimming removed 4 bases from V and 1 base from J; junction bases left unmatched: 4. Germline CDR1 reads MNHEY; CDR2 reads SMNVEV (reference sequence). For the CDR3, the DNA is TGTGCCAGCAGTTCAACGACTAGCGGCACAGATACGCAGTATTTT. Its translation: CASSSTTSGTDTQYF.

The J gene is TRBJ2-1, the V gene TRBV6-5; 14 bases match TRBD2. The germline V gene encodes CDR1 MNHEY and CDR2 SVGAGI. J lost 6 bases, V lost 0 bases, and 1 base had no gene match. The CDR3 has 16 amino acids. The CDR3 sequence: CASSYSGTSGSNEQFF. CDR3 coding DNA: TGTGCCAGCAGTTACTCCGGGACTAGCGGGAGCAATGAGCAGTTCTTC.

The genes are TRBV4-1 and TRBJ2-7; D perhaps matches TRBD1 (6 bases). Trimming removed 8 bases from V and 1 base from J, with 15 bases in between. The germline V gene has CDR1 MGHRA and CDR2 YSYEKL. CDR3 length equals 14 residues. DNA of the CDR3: TGCGCCAGCGGGAAGAGGGGGAGTTCCTACGAGCAGTACTTC. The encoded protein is CASGKRGSSYEQYF.

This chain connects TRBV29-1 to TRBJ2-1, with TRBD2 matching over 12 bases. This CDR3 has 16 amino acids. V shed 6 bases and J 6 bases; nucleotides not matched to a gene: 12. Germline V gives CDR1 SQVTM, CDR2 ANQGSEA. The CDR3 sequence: CSVINPLAGGPNEQFF. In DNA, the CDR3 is TGCAGCGTCATAAACCCTCTAGCGGGAGGGCCCAATGAGCAGTTCTTC.

Here the CDR3 reads CASKRTGGQQPQHF. In DNA, the CDR3 is TGTGCCAGCAAAAGGACAGGGGGCCAGCAGCCCCAGCATTTT. The chain recombines TRBV6-5 with TRBJ1-5, with TRBD1 matching 11 bases. Trimming cost V 7 bases and J 7 bases; bases outside gene matches: 6. Germline V gives CDR1 MNHEY, CDR2 SVGAGI. This CDR3 spans 14 amino acids.

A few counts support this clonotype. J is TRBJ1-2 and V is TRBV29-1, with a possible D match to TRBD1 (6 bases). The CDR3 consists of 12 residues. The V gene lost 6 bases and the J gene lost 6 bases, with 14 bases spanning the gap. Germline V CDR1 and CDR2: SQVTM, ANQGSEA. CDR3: CSVTGYYDGYTF. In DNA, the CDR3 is TGCAGCGTCACAGGGTATTACGATGGCTACACCTTC.